The 10 T cell receptor beta chains presented below share a single source sample, sequenced in a study of blood T cell repertoires in COVID-19. The table came from immunoSEQ multiplex PCR; TCRdb's copy has only in-frame clones and leaves some out. The sample holds 110,000 or so clones, around 89% seen once. The sequenced material came from peripheral blood. The receptors derive from a woman aged 50 to 65 with acute or convalescent COVID-19.

The chain joins TRBV2 to TRBJ1-1; 7 positions match TRBD1. CDR3 length: 16 amino acids. V shed 2 bases, J shed 5 bases, and the junction held 11 bases outside the gene matches. Germline V lookup: CDR1 SNHLY, CDR2 FYNNEI. The CDR3: CASSEQLAGGETEAFF. The CDR3 bases are TGTGCCAGCAGTGAACAATTGGCAGGGGGTGAGACTGAAGCTTTCTTT.

CDR3 in amino acids: CASTVLGGGELFF. For the CDR3, the DNA is TGTGCCAGCACGGTTTTAGGGGGAGGGGAGCTGTTTTTT. The rearrangement links TRBV11-2 to TRBJ2-2; D perhaps matches TRBD1 (6 bases). CDR3 length: 13 amino acids. Trimming removed 7 bases at V and 8 bases at J, with 14 bases between. The germline gives CDR1 SGHAT, CDR2 FQNNGV.

This clone has a single count. The chain recombines TRBV4-1 with TRBJ1-1; D unresolved. Germline V lookup: CDR1 MGHRA, CDR2 YSYEKL. Trimming left V 0 bases short and J 6 bases short, with 11 bases between. The CDR3 totals 14 residues. DNA for the CDR3: TGCGCCAGCAGCCAAGAAAGTGGAGGGCCTGAAGCTTTCTTT. Translating gives CASSQESGGPEAFF.

This chain links TRBV19 with TRBJ2-7; a weak D match, TRBD2 (5 bases). Trimming left V 3 bases short and J 1 base short, with 7 bases between. Per the germline V gene, CDR1 is LNHDA and CDR2 is SQIVND (reference sequence). CDR3 length equals 13 residues. The CDR3 DNA is TGTGCCAGTAGTATGAGCGGATCCTACGAGCAGTACTTC. Its translation: CASSMSGSYEQYF.

The J gene is TRBJ1-2, the V gene TRBV6-6, with D possibly being TRBD1 (5 bases). Looked up from germline, CDR1 is MNHNY and CDR2 is SVGAGI (reference sequence). The CDR3 totals 11 residues. The V end was cut by 6 bases, the J end by 3 bases, with 5 bases between. CDR3 DNA sequence: TGTGCCAGCAGAGGGGACTATGGCTACACCTTC. Amino acid sequence: CASRGDYGYTF.

This clone occurred a few times. The V and J genes are TRBV5-4 and TRBJ2-7; D unclear. Trimming took 3 bases from V and 0 from J, leaving 13 bases between them. Germline V gives CDR1 SGHNT, CDR2 YYREEE (reference sequence). CDR3 length: 15 amino acids. CDR3 in amino acids: CASSSDSSSSYEQYF. The CDR3 DNA sequence: TGTGCCAGCAGCTCAGACTCCTCAAGCTCCTACGAGCAGTACTTC.

This clone was seen only a few times. The chain employs TRBV5-8 and TRBJ2-7; weak D call: TRBD1 (9 bases). V was shortened by 2 bases and J by 7 bases, with 22 bases between the two germline ends. From germline, CDR1 is SGHTS and CDR2 YDEGEE. CDR3 length: 16 amino acids. The DNA for the CDR3 is TGTGCCAGCAGCTTCGCGGGGGGACAGGGCGCGAATGAGCAGTACTTC. Translation: CASSFAGGQGANEQYF.

This chain joins TRBV2 and TRBJ1-5; the D is unclear. The ends were cut back, 8 bases at V and 3 bases at J, with 26 bases in the middle. The CDR3 is made up of 18 amino acids. Germline values: CDR1 SNHLY, CDR2 FYNNEI. The CDR3 reads CASRLDAGTFQVNQPQHF. The CDR3 nucleotides are TGTGCCAGCCGCCTGGATGCAGGAACCTTTCAGGTCAATCAGCCCCAGCATTTT.

This sequence joins TRBV27 and TRBJ2-2; D is perhaps TRBD2 (5 bases). The CDR3 extends over 17 amino acids. The V end was cut by 7 bases, the J end by 0 bases, with 18 bases between. CDR1 MNHEY and CDR2 SMNVEV come from the germline V gene (reference sequence). The CDR3, as DNA: TGTGCCAGCAATTCGTTGGGAGTACGAGCGAACACCGGGGAGCTGTTTTTT. Protein sequence: CASNSLGVRANTGELFF.

The chain joins TRBV3-1 (or the pseudogene TRBV3-2) to TRBJ2-7, with D perhaps TRBD2 (5 bases). The CDR3 covers 13 residues. Germline V CDR1 and CDR2: LGHDT, YNNKEL (reference sequence). Trimming removed 6 bases from V and 6 bases from J, with 15 bases in between. The CDR3 here is CASRRGLSGEQYF. Here the CDR3 DNA reads TGTGCCAGCAGAAGAGGGTTATCTGGCGAGCAGTACTTC.